The rows below give T cell receptor beta chains drawn from one sample of a study of CD8+CD57+ T cells in acquired aplastic anemia. TCRdb redid the calling of the reads with MiXCR, one entry per CDR3 protein. Of approximately 470,000 distinct CDR3 sequences in the sample, over 25% were seen once. The sequenced sample was sorted CD4+, CD8+, or CD8+CD57+ T cells (not recorded which) from PBMCs. These receptor sequences come from a human donor with aplastic anemia. Both conserved end residues are part of each CDR3. The order of the fields is V gene, clone size, D gene, J gene, CDR3 DNA, CDR3 protein. The D gene is left open where the match is weak. Some rows mark clone size as missing; the rest say once, few, many or name a class of expanded clone.

TRBV9,few,TRBD2,TRBJ2-1,TGTGCCAGCAGCGTAGCTAGCGGGGACTACAATGAGCAGTTCTTC,CASSVASGDYNEQFF
TRBV2,few,-,TRBJ1-5,TGTGCCACCAGTTTATCGTCAGGGAATCAGCCCCAGCATTTT,CATSLSSGNQPQHF
TRBV20-1,-,-,TRBJ2-1,TGCAGTGGTTGGGGCAGCAATGAGCAGTTCTTC,CSGWGSNEQFF
TRBV19,-,-,TRBJ1-2,TGTGCCAGTAGTATGAGCCCAACGACAGGAAACTATGGCTACACCTTC,CASSMSPTTGNYGYTF
TRBV11-1,-,TRBD1,TRBJ2-3,TGTGCCAGCAGCACAGACAGGGATGGGTTCACAGATACGCAGTATTTT,CASSTDRDGFTDTQYF
TRBV5-1,-,TRBD1,TRBJ1-6,TGCGCCAGCAGCTTGAAGGGACAGGGAGGCTCACCCCTCCACTTT,CASSLKGQGGSPLHF
TRBV11-3,-,-,TRBJ2-7,TGTGCCAGCAGCTTTTCCGGAGGCGGGCAGTACTTC,CASSFSGGGQYF
TRBV28,-,-,TRBJ1-6,TGTGCCAGCAGCCGTCCGGGGAGTTCACCCCTCCACTTT,CASSRPGSSPLHF
TRBV27,many,-,TRBJ1-6,TGTGCCAGCAGTCCTGAAGGGTCACCCCTCCACTTT,CASSPEGSPLHF
TRBV4-2,-,-,TRBJ1-2,TGTGCCAGCAGCCAAGAGTCAGGGGAGAGCGGCTACACCTTC,CASSQESGESGYTF
TRBV10-3,few,-,TRBJ2-2,TGTGCCATCAGGGCAGGGGACACCGGGGAGCTGTTTTTT,CAIRAGDTGELFF
TRBV19,-,-,TRBJ2-3,TGTGCCAGTCGACCTAGAGGAGGGGGCAGGGGAACTTCCACGCAGTATTTT,CASRPRGGGRGTSTQYF
TRBV7-9,many,TRBD1,TRBJ2-2,TGTGCCAGCAGCATTGGACAGGGGTACACCGGGGAGCTGTTTTTT,CASSIGQGYTGELFF
TRBV24-1,-,-,TRBJ1-1,TGTGCCACCAGAGAGGGAAGCAACACTGAAGCTTTCTTT,CATREGSNTEAFF
TRBV19,few,-,TRBJ1-1,TGTGCCAGTAGTATTGGTACGGGGGGTGGAGGTGAAGCTTTCTTT,CASSIGTGGGGEAFF
TRBV6-5,-,-,TRBJ1-1,TGTGCCAGCAGTTACGTGCCAGGTGGACAGACTGAAGCTTTCTTT,CASSYVPGGQTEAFF
TRBV25-1,many,TRBD2,TRBJ2-7,TGTGCCAGCAGTGAACTCGACGGGGCGGGAGGGCCGTACGAGCAGTACTTC,CASSELDGAGGPYEQYF
TRBV11-2,-,TRBD1,TRBJ2-7,TGTGCCAGCAGCTTAGATGACAGGGGGCTCTACGAGCAGTACTTC,CASSLDDRGLYEQYF
TRBV6-1,-,-,TRBJ1-5,TGTGCCAGCGGGATCACAGGTAGCAATCAGCCCCAGCATTTT,CASGITGSNQPQHF
TRBV10-3,-,-,TRBJ1-1,TGTGCCACCCGCCGGACAGTTTTGAACACTGAAGCTTTCTTT,CATRRTVLNTEAFF
TRBV5-1,few,TRBD1,TRBJ1-2,TGCGCCAGCAGCTCAGGGGGCACTAACTATGGCTACACCTTC,CASSSGGTNYGYTF
TRBV19,once,TRBD1,TRBJ1-5,TGTGCCAGTAGTCCGGGACAGGGAACTCAGCCCCAGCATTTT,CASSPGQGTQPQHF
TRBV5-5,few,TRBD1,TRBJ1-2,TGTGCCAGCAGCTTGGCTCTCGGGACAGCTAGCTATGGCTACACCTTC,CASSLALGTASYGYTF
TRBV5-1,-,TRBD1,TRBJ1-1,TGCGCCAGCAGCTACACAGGGGGCGAGACCACTGAAGCTTTCTTT,CASSYTGGETTEAFF
TRBV10-3,many,-,TRBJ1-5,TGTGCCATCGGTAGGGACAATCAGCCCCAGCATTTT,CAIGRDNQPQHF
TRBV2,many,-,TRBJ1-5,TGTGCCAGCAGTGAAATTGATCCTCAGCCCCAGCATTTT,CASSEIDPQPQHF
TRBV4-3,-,-,TRBJ2-2,TGCGCCAGCGGCCAAGAATTTATGGGGGTTGGCGGGGAGCTGTTTTTT,CASGQEFMGVGGELFF
TRBV12-3/TRBV12-4,-,-,TRBJ2-1,TGTGCCAGCAGACCACCTAGCCGCAATGAGCAGTTCTTC,CASRPPSRNEQFF
TRBV30,few,-,TRBJ1-5,TGTGCCTGGGGGTTTAGGAGGGTAGGTCAGCCCCAGCATTTT,CAWGFRRVGQPQHF
TRBV13,-,-,TRBJ2-7,TGTGCCAGCAGCTTAGGGGCAGGGCGCGAGCAGTACTTC,CASSLGAGREQYF
TRBV10-3,-,TRBD1,TRBJ1-6,TGTGCCATCAACGACCTCAAGACAGGGGATTCACCCCTCCACTTT,CAINDLKTGDSPLHF
TRBV10-3,many,-,TRBJ2-7,TGTGCCATCAGTGTAGAGGGCCGAAACGAGCAGTACTTC,CAISVEGRNEQYF
TRBV12-3/TRBV12-4,-,TRBD1,TRBJ1-1,TGTGCCAGCAGTTTGACAGGGAGGGCCACTGAAGCTTTCTTT,CASSLTGRATEAFF
TRBV10-3,-,TRBD2,TRBJ2-1,TGTGCCACCGCACCCGGGACTAGCTACAATGAGCAGTTCTTC,CATAPGTSYNEQFF
TRBV20-1,-,-,TRBJ2-2,TGCAGTGTCCGTAGAACCCTGAACACCGGGGAGCTGTTTTTT,CSVRRTLNTGELFF
TRBV28,-,-,TRBJ1-1,TGTGCCAGCAGCCCCTCCCCGGGGGGAGCTTTCTTT,CASSPSPGGAFF
TRBV5-1,many,TRBD1,TRBJ1-6,TGCGCCAGCAGCGTAAGACAGGGGGATTCACCCCTCCACTTT,CASSVRQGDSPLHF
TRBV19,-,-,TRBJ2-1,TGTGCCAGTAGTATTGGAGACAGCCCCTCTTCCTTC,CASSIGDSPSSF
TRBV25-1,-,TRBD1,TRBJ1-6,TGTGCCAGCAGTGTCGGAGGACAGGTGAATTCACCCCTCCACTTT,CASSVGGQVNSPLHF
TRBV10-3,few,TRBD1,TRBJ1-4,TGTGCCAGCAGAGACCAGGGGGCAGAAAAACTGTTTTTT,CASRDQGAEKLFF
TRBV24-1,many,TRBD2,TRBJ2-7,TGTGCCACCTCCAAGCGGGAGTCGGACGAGCAGTACTTC,CATSKRESDEQYF
TRBV5-1,many,-,TRBJ2-7,TGCGCCAGCAGCTTGGGCGGGACCAGCTCCTACGAGCAGTACTTC,CASSLGGTSSYEQYF
TRBV12-3/TRBV12-4,-,-,TRBJ2-1,TGTGCCAGCAGACCCGGACGTTTGAGAGATGAGGATGAGCAGTTCTTC,CASRPGRLRDEDEQFF
TRBV2,-,-,TRBJ2-2,TGTGCCAGCAGTGTTGTAGGACTGGAGAACACCGGGGAGCTGTTTTTT,CASSVVGLENTGELFF
TRBV2,many,-,TRBJ1-3,TGTGCCAGCAGACAGGGTTTCGGAAACACCATATATTTT,CASRQGFGNTIYF
TRBV20-1,-,TRBD1,TRBJ2-7,TGCAGTGCTAACTCGGGACAGGGCTACGAGCAGTGCTTT,CSANSGQGYEQCF
TRBV27,-,-,TRBJ2-1,TGTGCCAGCAGTTTATTGACTGGCGGGGGCCCCTACAATGAGCAGTTCTTC,CASSLLTGGGPYNEQFF
TRBV19,-,TRBD2,TRBJ2-5,TGTGCCAGTAGTGCGCTACTAGCGGGAGGGAGTCGGCAAGAGACCCAGTACTTC,CASSALLAGGSRQETQYF
TRBV20-1,-,-,TRBJ2-4,TGCAGTGCTAGAGAGGTAGCCAAAAACATCCAGTACTTC,CSAREVAKNIQYF
TRBV7-2,many,-,TRBJ2-1,TGTGCCAGCAGCTTACAGGGGCCCTCCTACAATGAGCAGTTCTTC,CASSLQGPSYNEQFF
TRBV14,-,-,TRBJ1-2,TGTGCCAGCAGCCCTCCAGGTGGACTACTTAACTATGGCTACACCTTC,CASSPPGGLLNYGYTF
TRBV29-1,-,-,TRBJ1-2,TGCAGCGTTGTAGGGGGGGTTTCTAACTATGGCTACACCTTC,CSVVGGVSNYGYTF